Sequencing of this TCR beta chain was carried out in a study of early T cells in non-severe SARS-CoV-2 infection. Whole-study context: Bulk RNA taken from unsorted whole blood was sequenced, leaving chains unpaired.

This clonotype was found many times. Its antigen is not known. The protocol attached unique molecular identifiers to individual cDNA molecules. TCRdb itself ran the 5' RACE reads through MiXCR, one entry per CDR3 protein. Of 83,000 or so distinct CDR3 sequences in the sample, about 10% were seen once. Findings of the study overall: Comparison of clonotypes with VDJdb favored anti-spike CD8 responses while missing private and CD4 specificities.

Germline lookup yields CDR1 SGDLS and CDR2 YYNGEE. The CDR3 consists of 14 residues. V was shortened by 2 bases and J by 2 bases, with 9 bases between the two germline ends. The source of this sequence is an adult who was a healthcare worker with PCR-confirmed SARS-CoV-2 infection or an uninfected control (not recorded which). The material sequenced was whole blood, taken at baseline. This rearrangement joins TRBV9 to TRBJ2-3, with D uncertain. Here the CDR3 DNA reads TGTGCCAGCAGCGTCGGCTTATCCACAGATACGCAGTATTTT. Its translation is CASSVGLSTDTQYF.